The clone carrying this T cell receptor (beta chain) was observed a few times. The data were taken from a study of patients and donors after allogeneic stem cell transplantation. Using its own MiXCR run on the RT-PCR reads, TCRdb lists one record per CDR3 protein. Of approximately 150,000 distinct CDR3 sequences in the sample, around 30% are singletons; the top ten hold around 3.2%. Germline loops: CDR1 SQVTM, CDR2 ANQGSEA. V lost 7 bases, J lost 0 bases, and 6 bases stayed unmatched. The CDR3 is 14 amino acids. This TCR came from a human donor who was either an allogeneic HSCT recipient or a stem cell or donor lymphocyte infusion donor (not recorded which). It is not recorded whose cells these are; they may come from a transplant donor. Sequences were obtained from blood, either unsorted or a sorted T cell fraction (not recorded which). The rearrangement uses TRBV29-1 and TRBJ2-1, with 7 bases that match TRBD2. The CDR3 here is CSAPAGPSYNEQFF. The CDR3 DNA is TGCAGCGCCCCAGCGGGGCCCTCCTACAATGAGCAGTTCTTC.